These 2 T cell receptor beta chains share one sample of origin, sequenced in a study of Ad26.COV2.S vaccination and SARS-CoV-2 variants. Treatment indicated: roughly 19 received Ad26.COV2.S at low or high dose, single or two shots; about five received placebo; per-sample allocation not given. Day 63 after the first vaccine or placebo injection was the time point for sampling. Profiled with immunoSEQ multiplex PCR; TCRdb holds only in-frame clones, not every one. The sample lists some 270,000 clones; approximately 88% were seen once. The source material was peripheral blood, sampled in a trial of Ad26.COV2.S vaccine versus placebo. The receptors were sampled from a person aged 18-60 years who received the Ad26.COV2.S COVID-19 vaccine or a placebo.

The gene calls are TRBV19 and TRBJ2-3; 12 bases line up with TRBD1. The junction had 3 bases not matched to a gene; V was cut back by 5 bases and J by 3 bases. The CDR3 has 15 amino acids. The germline V gene encodes CDR1 LNHDA and CDR2 SQIVND (reference sequence). The CDR3 sequence: CASSRDRGQTDTQYF. The CDR3 DNA reads as TGTGCCAGTAGTCGGGACAGGGGGCAGACAGATACGCAGTATTTT.

This clone turned up a few times. The CDR3 reads CASSVTSWDNEQFF. The DNA for the CDR3 is TGTGCCAGCAGCGTTACTAGCTGGGACAATGAGCAGTTCTTC. The V and J genes are TRBV9 and TRBJ2-1; maybe TRBD2 (6 bases). CDR3 size: 14 residues. Germline V CDR1 and CDR2: SGDLS, YYNGEE. Trimming removed 2 bases at V and 5 bases at J, with 11 bases between.